Sequencing of this TCR beta chain was carried out in a study of radiotherapy plus CTLA-4 blockade in lung cancer. Profiled with immunoSEQ multiplex PCR; TCRdb holds only in-frame clones, not every one. The sample includes roughly 50,000 clones, under 85% of them seen just once. CDR3 size: 14 residues. Losses at the gene ends were 4 bases for V and 10 bases for J; bases not matched to a gene: 9. Germline V gene data show CDR1 as KGHSH and CDR2 as LQKENI. This receptor was identified in a human donor with non-small cell lung cancer who had a partial response to radiotherapy plus ipilimumab. Here the sequenced sample was peripheral blood, taken from a patient treated with radiotherapy plus ipilimumab. The rearrangement joins TRBV18 to TRBJ1-1; 10 bases fit TRBD1. The CDR3 coding sequence is TGTGCCAGCTCACGGCCGGGACAGGGGCTCGGAGCTTTCTTT. Translating it yields CASSRPGQGLGAFF.